These 5 T cell receptor beta chains were sequenced from one sample in a study of TIL therapy for anti-PD-1-resistant metastatic lung cancer. Specified time point: pre-treatment sample, taken before nivolumab and TIL therapy. The libraries were made with immunoSEQ v3. TCRdb's copy holds only in-frame clones and misses some; the assay was immunoSEQ multiplex PCR. The sample carries over 15,000 clones, over 70% recorded once. Material: blood, obtained at baseline. The receptors shown here come from a person between 30 and 79 years old with non-small cell lung cancer.

The chain links TRBV20-1 to TRBJ2-5; D is uncertain. CDR1 and CDR2 from the germline V gene are DFQATT and SNEGSKA (reference sequence). This CDR3 has 11 residues. V was cut by 3 bases and J by 4 bases, with 6 bases left in between. CDR3: CSASNRETQYF. The CDR3 nucleotides read TGCAGTGCTAGCAACAGAGAGACCCAGTACTTC.

As DNA, the CDR3 is TGTGCCAGCAGCCAAGATGGACAGGGGGCTCAGCCCCAGCATTTT. Its protein is CASSQDGQGAQPQHF. The chain couples TRBV5-5 to TRBJ1-5, with 11 nucleotides matching TRBD1. The ends lost 4 bases at V and 6 bases at J; junction bases unmatched: 6. The CDR3 loop spans 15 amino acids. CDR1 is SGHKS and CDR2 is YYEKEE in the germline V gene (reference sequence).

The gene calls are TRBV11-2 and TRBJ2-1, with D possibly being TRBD1 (6 bases). V was pared by 5 bases and J by 0 bases, with 11 bases between. The CDR3 is 15 amino acids. Germline CDR1 is SGHAT and CDR2 is FQNNGV. In DNA, the CDR3 is TGTGCCAGCAGCGCCGACAGGAGCTCCTACAATGAGCAGTTCTTC. It translates to CASSADRSSYNEQFF.

The chain joins TRBV30 to TRBJ2-7; D is possibly TRBD1 (6 bases). CDR1 and CDR2 from the germline V gene are GTSNPN and SVGIG (reference sequence). CDR3 length: 14 residues. V was trimmed by 3 bases and J by 3 bases, leaving 15 bases between them. This CDR3 is CAWRGTGPVYEQYF. CDR3 DNA: TGTGCCTGGAGGGGAACAGGGCCCGTCTACGAGCAGTACTTC.

V is TRBV9 and J is TRBJ2-3; no clear D. Trimming shortened V by 3 bases and J by 11 bases, and 10 bases separated the two germline ends. Germline V gene sequence: CDR1 SGDLS, CDR2 YYNGEE. This CDR3 contains 11 residues. The CDR3 loop is CASSGLERQYF. The CDR3 coding sequence is TGTGCCAGCAGCGGCCTCGAGCGGCAGTATTTT.